This record concerns one T cell receptor (beta chain) sequence. Treatment described: preoperative locoregional IRX-2 cytokine immunotherapy. Patients received preoperative, locoregional IRX-2 cytokine immunotherapy in a phase Ib study. This entry belongs to a study of preoperative IRX-2 immunotherapy in early breast cancer. Data came from immunoSEQ multiplex PCR; TCRdb stores just in-frame clones and leaves some out. Here the sample spans roughly 43,000 clones, about 95% being singletons. The ends lost 4 bases at V and 8 bases at J; junction bases unmatched: 5. Germline lookup yields CDR1 SNHLY and CDR2 FYNNEI. This CDR3 has 14 residues.

This specimen was tumor tissue, taken after IRX-2 immunotherapy. The receptor's source is a human donor with breast cancer. The rearrangement joins TRBV2 to TRBJ1-4, with 9 bases lining up with TRBD1. CDR3 sequence reads: CASSAGTGYEKLFF. The DNA of the CDR3 is TGTGCCAGCAGTGCCGGGACAGGGTACGAAAAACTGTTTTTT.